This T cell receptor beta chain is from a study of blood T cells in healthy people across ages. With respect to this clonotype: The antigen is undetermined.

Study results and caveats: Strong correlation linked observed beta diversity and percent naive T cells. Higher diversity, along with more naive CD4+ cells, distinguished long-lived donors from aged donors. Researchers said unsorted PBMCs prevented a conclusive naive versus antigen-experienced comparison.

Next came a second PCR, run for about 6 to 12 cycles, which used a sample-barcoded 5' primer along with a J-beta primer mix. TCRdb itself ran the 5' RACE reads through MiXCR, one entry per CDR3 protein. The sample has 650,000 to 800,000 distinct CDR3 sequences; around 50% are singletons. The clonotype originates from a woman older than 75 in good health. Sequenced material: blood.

This CDR3 reads CASSLIGRVEKLFF. CDR3 DNA: TGTGCCAGCAGTTTGATAGGGAGGGTGGAAAAACTGTTTTTT. V gene TRBV28 combines with J gene TRBJ1-4, with unresolved D. This CDR3 is built from 14 residues. Per germline, CDR1 MDHEN and CDR2 SYDVKM. Trimming left V 3 bases short and J 8 bases short, with 13 bases between.